This T cell receptor beta chain was found in a study of OX40 agonist ivuxolimab in advanced cancers. Study in general: Every 2 weeks, ivuxolimab was infused into the patients intravenously at between 0.01 and 10 mg/kg.

Measured with immunoSEQ multiplex PCR; TCRdb has only the in-frame clones, and not every one. Of tens of thousands of clones in the sample, 82% were seen once. CDR1 and CDR2 from the germline V gene are MRHNA and SNTAGT. The CDR3 loop spans 13 amino acids. V was clipped by 5 bases and J by 8 bases, with 15 bases between them. The rearrangement uses TRBV6-4 and TRBJ1-2, with D possibly matching TRBD1 (6 bases). The source material was CD4+ or CD8+ T cells sorted from blood, sampled in a trial of the OX40 agonist ivuxolimab. The receptor's source is an adult with an advanced solid tumor such as melanoma, head and neck, liver or kidney cancer. DNA of the CDR3: TGTGCCAGCAGTCCGGGGGCGGCGGGGGGCTACACCTTC. Translating it yields CASSPGAAGGYTF.